This is a list of T cell receptor beta chains from one sample in a study of siplizumab effects on memory and regulatory T cells. Data came from immunoSEQ multiplex PCR; TCRdb stores just in-frame clones and leaves some out. In the table there are roughly 92,000 clones, roughly 94% of which are singletons. The sequenced sample was non-Treg CD4+ T cells sorted from blood. The source of these receptors is a human donor in good health. Both conserved end residues are part of each CDR3. Fields, in order: V gene, J gene, D gene, clone size, CDR3 DNA, CDR3 protein. D genes are given only for firm matches. Clone size, where shown, is once, few, many, or a class for clones that have expanded.

>TRBV5-6|TRBJ2-1|.|few
TGTGCCAGCAGCGTACAGGAATACTACAATGAGCAGTTCTTC
CASSVQEYYNEQFF
>TRBV19|TRBJ2-5|.|.
TGTGCCAGTAGTATCCCGGGCGGGCAAGGGACCCAGTACTTC
CASSIPGGQGTQYF
>TRBV5-8|TRBJ2-3|.|.
TGTGCCAGCAGCTTCTTGAATACGCAGTATTTT
CASSFLNTQYF
>TRBV30|TRBJ2-3|.|.
TGTGCCTGGAGTAGGGTGGGACTTAGCACAGATACGCAGTATTTT
CAWSRVGLSTDTQYF
>TRBV2|TRBJ2-3|TRBD1|.
TGTGCCAGCAAACCGGACAGGGGAACAGATACGCAGTATTTT
CASKPDRGTDTQYF
>TRBV28|TRBJ1-5|.|.
TGTGCCAGCACCGTTATCAAAGGGGGGGGAACGTTTCAGCCCCAGCATTTT
CASTVIKGGGTFQPQHF
>TRBV28|TRBJ1-5|.|.
TGTGCCAGCAATGATCAGCCCCAGCATTTT
CASNDQPQHF
>TRBV14|TRBJ2-1|.|.
TGTGCCAGCACGGAGCAGAATCTGGGTGAGCAGTTCTTC
CASTEQNLGEQFF
>TRBV5-1|TRBJ2-7|.|.
TGCGCCAGCACGCAGCCAGTCGGTGGTGAGCAGTACTTC
CASTQPVGGEQYF
>TRBV5-1|TRBJ2-1|.|.
TGCGCCAGCAGCTTTGGAGGGCGGGATGAGCAGTTCTTC
CASSFGGRDEQFF
>TRBV30|TRBJ2-1|TRBD2|.
TGTGCCGAAAGCGGGGATACCTACAATGAGCAGTTCTTC
CAESGDTYNEQFF
>TRBV6-1|TRBJ2-7|TRBD1|.
TGTGCCAGCAGATTATGGACAGGGACGAACTACGAGCAGTACTTC
CASRLWTGTNYEQYF
>TRBV18|TRBJ1-5|.|few
TGTGCCAGCTCATACGGATCTCCGGCCAGCAATCAGCCCCAGCATTTT
CASSYGSPASNQPQHF
>TRBV5-1|TRBJ2-4|TRBD1|.
TGCGCCAGCAGCTTGACAGGGGGCGCGTCACAGTACTTC
CASSLTGGASQYF
>TRBV7-9|TRBJ2-1|.|.
TGTGCCAGCAGCGAGACGGGACTCCGGGAGCAGTTCTTC
CASSETGLREQFF
>TRBV7-9|TRBJ2-1|.|.
TGTGCCAGCAGCTTAAGGGGACTGCATAACAATGAGCAGTTCTTC
CASSLRGLHNNEQFF
>TRBV28|TRBJ1-1|.|once
TGTGCCAGCAGTGGAAAACGGGGAGCTTTCTTT
CASSGKRGAFF
>TRBV5-4|TRBJ2-5|.|.
TGTGCCAGCAGCCCTGCTGCCGGACAGCAAGAGACCCAGTACTTC
CASSPAAGQQETQYF
>TRBV15|TRBJ2-6|.|.
TGTGCCACCAGCAGAGGGGGAACTGGGGCCAACGTCCTGACTTTC
CATSRGGTGANVLTF
>TRBV4-1|TRBJ2-7|.|.
TGCGCCAGCAGCCTTCACGACGAGCAGTACTTC
CASSLHDEQYF
>TRBV27|TRBJ1-6|.|.
TGTGCCAGCAGTTCGAGACAGGTTAATTCACCCCTCCACTTT
CASSSRQVNSPLHF
>TRBV30|TRBJ1-2|TRBD1|.
TGTGCCTGGGGGACAGGGGCACCTGGCTACACCTTC
CAWGTGAPGYTF
>TRBV6-1|TRBJ2-7|.|.
TGTGCCAGCAGTGAAGGGGGACGGGCAGACTACGAGCAGTACTTC
CASSEGGRADYEQYF
>TRBV19|TRBJ2-2|.|.
TGTGCCAGTACTTCCGGCTTGGTACGGTACGACACCGGGGAGCTGTTTTTT
CASTSGLVRYDTGELFF
>TRBV30|TRBJ1-5|.|.
TGTGCCTGGAAAAGCCCTAGCAATCAGCCCCAGCATTTT
CAWKSPSNQPQHF
>TRBV28|TRBJ1-3|.|.
TGTGCCAGCAGTTTACCCGGGACTCGGGCCGGAAACACCATATATTTT
CASSLPGTRAGNTIYF
>TRBV30|TRBJ2-1|TRBD2|.
TGTGCCTGGAGTGTTAGTCTAGCGGGATGGGGTGAGCAGTTCTTC
CAWSVSLAGWGEQFF
>TRBV7-9|TRBJ1-1|.|.
TGTGCCAGCTTTTTGTATGATCGCAGAATGAACACTGAAGCTTTCTTT
CASFLYDRRMNTEAFF
>TRBV5-1|TRBJ1-1|.|.
TGCGCCAGCAGCTTGTGGGAGGGGGTGACCACTGAAGCTTTCTTT
CASSLWEGVTTEAFF
>TRBV29-1|TRBJ2-7|.|.
TGCAGCGTTACCTTCCCCGGGGAGCAGTACTTC
CSVTFPGEQYF
>TRBV28|TRBJ2-1|.|.
TGTGCCAGCAGTATTGGTTCGGACAATGAGCAGTTCTTC
CASSIGSDNEQFF
>TRBV6-1|TRBJ1-4|TRBD1|.
TGTGCCAGCCGAGGGACAGACCCTAATGAAAAACTGTTTTTT
CASRGTDPNEKLFF
>TRBV28|TRBJ1-3|.|few
TGTGCCAGCAGTTTATTCCGGACAGCCTCTGGAAACACCATATATTTT
CASSLFRTASGNTIYF
>TRBV9|TRBJ1-4|.|once
TGTGCCAGCAGCACACGCGGTGACCAAAAACTGTTTTTT
CASSTRGDQKLFF